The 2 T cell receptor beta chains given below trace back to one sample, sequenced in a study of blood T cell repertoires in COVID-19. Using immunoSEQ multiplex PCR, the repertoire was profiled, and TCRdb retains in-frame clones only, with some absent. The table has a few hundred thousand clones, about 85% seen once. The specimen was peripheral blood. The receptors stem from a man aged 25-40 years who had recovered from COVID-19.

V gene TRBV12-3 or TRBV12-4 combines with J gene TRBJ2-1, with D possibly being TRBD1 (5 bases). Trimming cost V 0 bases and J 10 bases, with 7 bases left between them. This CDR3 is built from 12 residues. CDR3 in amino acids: CASSLASGEQFF. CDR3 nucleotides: TGTGCCAGCAGTTTAGCGTCAGGGGAGCAGTTCTTC.

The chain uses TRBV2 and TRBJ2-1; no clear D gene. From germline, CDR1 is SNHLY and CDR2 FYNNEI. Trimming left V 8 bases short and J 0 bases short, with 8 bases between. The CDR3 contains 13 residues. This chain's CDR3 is CASPSSSYNEQFF. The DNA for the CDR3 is TGTGCCAGCCCTTCCAGCTCCTACAATGAGCAGTTCTTC.